The 16 T cell receptor beta chains below come from one sample, sequenced in a study of shared clonotypes between healthy human individuals. Clones were read by immunoSEQ multiplex PCR, and TCRdb kept only the in-frame ones, dropping some. The sample records some 2,400,000 clones, 95% being singletons. The sample comprised naive CD4+ T cells sorted from blood. Subset here: CD45RA+ positively selected. These receptors were obtained from a man aged 18 to 35 in good health.

The chain has TRBV30 and TRBJ2-5, with 7 bases fitting TRBD1. There are 15 residues in the CDR3. J was trimmed by 5 bases and V by 1 base; bases with no gene match: 10. The V gene's germline CDR1 is GTSNPN and CDR2 SVGIG (reference sequence). The CDR3: CAWSATGLIEETQYF. As DNA, the CDR3 is TGTGCCTGGAGTGCGACAGGGCTTATTGAGGAGACCCAGTACTTC.

The chain employs TRBV4-1 and TRBJ2-3, with a tentative D call TRBD2 (5 bases). CDR1 is MGHRA, CDR2 YSYEKL, per germline. The CDR3 spans 13 residues. V was shortened by 4 bases and J by 9 bases, with 14 bases between the two germline ends. The CDR3 DNA is TGCGCCAGCAGCCTCTTACTCGGGGAAACGCAGTATTTT. It codes for CASSLLLGETQYF.

The chain employs TRBV5-1 and TRBJ1-5; 7 positions match TRBD1. J lost 4 bases, V lost 5 bases, and 6 bases had no gene match. Germline V gives CDR1 SGHRS, CDR2 YFSETQ. The CDR3 runs 14 residues. DNA for the CDR3: TGCGCCAGCAGTCAGGACAGGTTTAATCAGCCCCAGCATTTT. Amino acids: CASSQDRFNQPQHF.

Points on this clone: Other DNA sequences of this sample code for an identical CDR3. The chain recombines TRBV25-1 with TRBJ2-1; tentatively, D is TRBD1 (5 bases). CDR3 size: 13 residues. From germline, CDR1 is MGHDK and CDR2 SYGVNS. Trimming shortened V by 1 base and J by 5 bases, and 6 bases separated the two germline ends. The CDR3 DNA reads as TGTGCCAGCAGTGAATTAGGGGACAATGAGCAGTTCTTC. Residues: CASSELGDNEQFF.

This rearrangement joins TRBV10-3 to TRBJ2-4, with a weak D call TRBD2 (5 bases). Germline values: CDR1 ENHRY, CDR2 SYGVKD. The CDR3 has 13 amino acids. Between the trimmed V and J ends, which lost 10 bases and 6 bases, there was a span of 16 bases. The chain's CDR3 is CATLLGEGNIQYF. Here the CDR3 DNA reads TGTGCCACCTTGCTGGGCGAGGGAAACATTCAGTACTTC.

The chain is built from TRBV6-5 and TRBJ2-1, with D tentatively TRBD1 or TRBD2 (5 bases each). There are 14 residues in the CDR3. With 7 bases removed from V and 5 bases from J, the gap between germline ends came to 15 bases. Germline V gene sequence: CDR1 MNHEY, CDR2 SVGAGI. CDR3 in DNA: TGTGCCAGCACTCGGGACCTAATGAACAATGAGCAGTTCTTC. Amino acids: CASTRDLMNNEQFF.

This chain connects TRBV5-1 to TRBJ2-3, with TRBD1 matching 10 bases. The CDR3 is made up of 13 amino acids. Trimming cost V 10 bases and J 2 bases; bases outside gene matches: 4. Germline V gives CDR1 SGHRS, CDR2 YFSETQ. Written as DNA, the CDR3 is TGCGCCGGAGGGACAGGGGACACAGATACGCAGTATTTT. It translates to CAGGTGDTDTQYF.

As concerns this clone: The same CDR3 arises from other DNA sequences in this sample as well. The chain links TRBV18 to TRBJ2-5, with D perhaps TRBD1 (5 bases). The CDR3 has 14 amino acids. CDR1 is KGHSH, CDR2 LQKENI, per germline. Trimming took off 2 bases at V and 1 base at J, with 8 bases between the two ends. The CDR3 loop reads CASSPIRAQETQYF. The CDR3 DNA reads as TGTGCCAGCTCACCAATCAGGGCCCAAGAGACCCAGTACTTC.

The chain is built from TRBV19 and TRBJ2-3; D gene ambiguous. Germline values: CDR1 LNHDA, CDR2 SQIVND (reference sequence). Trimming left V 3 bases short and J 2 bases short, with 12 bases between. The CDR3 sequence is 15 residues long. The CDR3 DNA is TGTGCCAGTAGTATTGGTCAGACGACCACAGATACGCAGTATTTT. Translation gives CASSIGQTTTDTQYF.

The rearrangement links TRBV25-1 to TRBJ1-3, with unresolved D. The germline CDR1 and CDR2 sequences are MGHDK and SYGVNS. V lost 3 bases and J lost 0, with 9 bases in between. The CDR3 spans 15 residues. CDR3 coding DNA: TGTGCCAGCAGTGACCCGCGGTACTCTGGAAACACCATATATTTT. The encoded protein is CASSDPRYSGNTIYF.

J is TRBJ2-3 and V is TRBV18; 8 positions agree with TRBD2. V shed 5 bases and J 4 bases; nucleotides not matched to a gene: 8. Per germline, CDR1 KGHSH and CDR2 LQKENI. This CDR3 region has 15 residues. The CDR3 sequence: CASSSFLAGSDTQYF. The CDR3 coding sequence is TGTGCCAGCTCATCGTTTCTAGCGGGTTCAGATACGCAGTATTTT.

This chain joins TRBV14 and TRBJ2-1; 8 nucleotides agree with TRBD2. J lost 2 bases, V lost 0 bases, and 3 bases had no gene match. This CDR3 spans 16 amino acids. CDR1 and CDR2 from the germline V gene are SGHDN and FVKESK. CDR3 residues: CASSQDTGGPYNEQFF. Written as DNA, the CDR3 is TGTGCCAGCAGCCAAGACACGGGAGGGCCCTACAATGAGCAGTTCTTC.

As concerns this clone: This same CDR3 is encoded by further DNA sequences in the sample. This rearrangement joins TRBV9 to TRBJ1-2, with TRBD1 identical over 7 bases. The V and J ends lost 2 bases and 2 bases, in that order; junction bases with no gene match: 0. The V gene's germline CDR1 is SGDLS and CDR2 YYNGEE. CDR3 length: 13 amino acids. CDR3 DNA: TGTGCCAGCAGCGTGGGACAGAACTATGGCTACACCTTC. The encoded protein is CASSVGQNYGYTF. Filled out from reference TRBV9 and TRBJ1-2, the complete variable domain reads DSGVTQTPKHLITATGQRVTLRCSPRSGDLSVYWYQQSLDQGLQFLIQYYNGEERAKGNILERFSAQQFPDLHSELNLSSLELGDSALYFCASSVGQNYGYTFGSGTRLTVV.

The chain recombines TRBV29-1 with TRBJ2-5; unclear D gene. Germline V gives CDR1 SQVTM, CDR2 ANQGSEA. CDR3 length: 13 residues. The CDR3 loop is CSTRASSGETQYF. In nucleotides, the CDR3 is TGCTCCACAAGAGCCTCCTCGGGAGAGACCCAGTACTTC.

The rearrangement links TRBV5-1 to TRBJ1-4; unclear D gene. This CDR3 spans 12 amino acids. Germline CDR1 reads SGHRS; CDR2 reads YFSETQ. The V and J ends lost 4 bases and 5 bases respectively, with 6 bases between them. CDR3 sequence: CASSTTNEKLFF. CDR3 sequence (DNA): TGCGCCAGCAGCACCACCAATGAAAAACTGTTTTTT.

In the case of this clone: At one end the junction does not follow the germline gene, possibly because of a read error. This chain links TRBV7-7 with TRBJ2-5; D could derive from TRBD1 or TRBD2 (6 bases each). This CDR3 has 14 amino acids. Germline V gene lookup returns CDR1 SSHAT and CDR2 FNYEAQ (reference sequence). This chain's CDR3 is CASSFMGGAETQYF. The CDR3 DNA sequence: TGTGCTAGCAGCTTCATGGGGGGCGCAGAGACCCAGTACTTC.